The TCR beta chain described here comes from a study of resident and recirculating memory T cells in vitiligo. Study-wide background: Each patient gave two lesional and two nonlesional epidermal shave biopsies, plus PBMCs. Study-level findings and limits: Clonality differed among vitiligo lesions, with no unique dominant clone.

V lost 4 bases to trimming and J lost 0 bases, with 9 bases between them. Germline V lookup: CDR1 LNHDA, CDR2 SQIVND (reference sequence). The CDR3 covers 14 residues. A note on this clone: Its antigen is unidentified.

The table came from immunoSEQ multiplex PCR; TCRdb's copy has only in-frame clones and leaves some out. The table records 55,000 to 75,000 clones, 90% to 95% of them present only once. This sequence joins TRBV19 and TRBJ1-2, with a weak D call TRBD1 (6 bases). This receptor was obtained from a male donor with vitiligo. The specimen was blood. CDR3 nucleotide sequence: TGTGCCAGTAGTACACAGGGATCTAACTATGGCTACACCTTC. This encodes CASSTQGSNYGYTF.